A selection of T cell receptor beta chains follows, all from one sample in a study of response to subunit inactivated influenza vaccine. TCRdb independently ran MiXCR on the RT-PCR reads; one entry per CDR3 protein. The sample consists of about 520,000 distinct CDR3 sequences, over 25% of them appearing once. The material was CD4+ T cells sorted from PBMCs, obtained roughly 5 days after vaccination. These receptors were taken from a man aged 50 to 60 who received an inactivated influenza vaccine. The CDR3 runs from the conserved cysteine through the conserved F or W.

TRBV10-3	TRBJ2-6	CAISESAGLSAGANVLTF
TRBV11-2	TRBJ2-2	CASSLDVYTGELFF
TRBV4-2	TRBJ2-7	CASSQGAHGGYEQYF
TRBV7-2	TRBJ2-7	CASSLAGLSYAQYF
TRBV20-1	TRBJ1-5	CSARYSNQPQHF
TRBV5-1	TRBJ1-1	CASILGPGGSKAFF
TRBV6-1	TRBJ1-2	CASRKTGGDNGYTF
TRBV5-6	TRBJ2-7	CASSLRTALNSYEQYF
TRBV7-9	TRBJ2-3	CASSLGQGRSDTQYF
TRBV5-1	TRBJ2-7	CASSLDARSYEQYF
TRBV6-2/TRBV6-3	TRBJ2-2	CASSYRGSGTHNTGELFF
TRBV6-1	TRBJ2-3	CASSEQDTQYF
TRBV6-2/TRBV6-3	TRBJ1-5	CASTKGDRGNQPQHF
TRBV5-1	TRBJ2-6	CASSLGTAGANVLTF
TRBV4-1	TRBJ2-3	CASSQGESGGTTDTQYF